This entry lists 5 T cell receptor beta chains sequenced from one sample in a study of shared clonotypes between healthy human individuals. Libraries were prepared by immunoSEQ multiplex PCR; TCRdb keeps only in-frame clonotypes and omits some of them. The sample consists of millions of clones, 90% to 95% of them appearing once. Sequenced input: naive CD4+ T cells sorted from blood. Sample subset: CD45RA+ positively selected. The receptor source for this set is a young man in good health.

CDR3: CASSSSAITGLTEAFF. CDR3 in DNA: TGTGCCAGCAGCTCATCAGCTATCACAGGGCTCACTGAAGCTTTCTTT. The chain couples TRBV5-4 to TRBJ1-1, with D maybe TRBD1 (6 bases). With 3 bases removed from V and 4 bases from J, the gap between germline ends came to 19 bases. CDR1 and CDR2 from the germline V gene are SGHNT and YYREEE (reference sequence). The CDR3 covers 16 residues. The whole variable domain, filled in from reference TRBV5-4 and TRBJ1-1, reads ETGVTQSPTHLIKTRGQQVTLRCSSQSGHNTVSWYQQALGQGPQFIFQYYREEENGRGNFPPRFSGLQFPNYSSELNVNALELDDSALYLCASSSSAITGLTEAFFGQGTRLTVV.

The chain employs TRBV30 and TRBJ2-6, with D perhaps given as TRBD1 or TRBD2 (5 bases each). Trimming left V 1 base short and J 4 bases short, with 8 bases between. Looked up from germline, CDR1 is GTSNPN and CDR2 is SVGIG (reference sequence). This CDR3 has 14 amino acids. For the CDR3, the DNA is TGTGCCTGGAGTGAAGGGACGGGGGCCAACGTCCTGACTTTC. Translating it yields CAWSEGTGANVLTF.

The chain joins TRBV5-6 to TRBJ2-5, with a weak D call TRBD1 (5 bases). From germline, CDR1 is SGHDT and CDR2 YYEEEE. CDR3 length: 13 amino acids. The V gene lost 2 bases and the J gene lost 3 bases, with 8 bases spanning the gap. CDR3 coding DNA: TGTGCCAGCAGCTTCGTAGGGGAAGAGACCCAGTACTTC. This encodes CASSFVGEETQYF.

This sequence joins TRBV5-5 and TRBJ2-5; a possible D gene is TRBD1 (5 bases). The germline V and J ends were trimmed by 4 bases and 5 bases, with 12 bases remaining between them. CDR3 length: 13 amino acids. CDR1 SGHKS and CDR2 YYEKEE come from the germline V gene (reference sequence). CDR3 bases: TGTGCCAGCAGCCGCACAGGTTTGGAGACCCAGTACTTC. It codes for CASSRTGLETQYF.

The genes are TRBV13 and TRBJ2-7; a weak D match, TRBD1 (6 bases). Between the trimmed V and J ends, which lost 0 bases and 5 bases, there was a span of 11 bases. CDR1 PRHDT and CDR2 FYEKMQ come from the germline V gene (reference sequence). This CDR3 spans 14 amino acids. The CDR3 sequence: CASSLGQGNDEQYF. In DNA form, the CDR3 reads TGTGCCAGCAGCTTAGGGCAGGGGAACGACGAGCAGTACTTC.